Presented here are 30 T cell receptor beta chains from one specimen sequenced in a study of blood T cell repertoires in COVID-19. The table came from immunoSEQ multiplex PCR; TCRdb's copy has only in-frame clones and leaves some out. The sample includes around 64,000 clones, 80% to 90% seen only once; the top ten take about a tenth. Sequenced sample: peripheral blood. These receptors originate from a woman between 18 and 29 years old with acute or convalescent COVID-19.

The chain employs TRBV7-9 and TRBJ1-4; 7 positions agree with TRBD1. In germline, CDR1 is SEHNR, CDR2 FQNEAQ (reference sequence). Losses at the gene ends were 4 bases for V and 7 bases for J; bases not matched to a gene: 12. This CDR3 contains 16 residues. The CDR3 here is CASSSRNRGAGEKLFF. CDR3 in DNA: TGTGCCAGCAGCTCCAGAAACAGGGGAGCCGGTGAAAAACTGTTTTTT.

In this sample, this clone turned up a few times. The chain recombines TRBV11-2 with TRBJ2-1, with 8 positions matching TRBD2. J was trimmed by 2 bases and V by 1 base; bases with no gene match: 4. CDR3 length: 16 amino acids. Germline loops: CDR1 SGHAT, CDR2 FQNNGV. DNA of the CDR3: TGTGCCAGCAGCTTAGTCCTCGGGGGGGCCTACAATGAGCAGTTCTTC. Translating it yields CASSLVLGGAYNEQFF. The full variable domain, with the rest looked up from reference TRBV11-2 and TRBJ2-1, is EAGVAQSPRYKIIEKRQSVAFWCNPISGHATLYWYQQILGQGPKLLIQFQNNGVVDDSQLPKDRFSAERLKGVDSTLKIQPAKLEDSAVYLCASSLVLGGAYNEQFFGPGTRLTVL.

This clone was observed once. The chain uses TRBV6-5 and TRBJ1-1; 12 bases map to TRBD1. The CDR3 runs 12 residues. Per germline, CDR1 MNHEY and CDR2 SVGAGI. V was pared by 6 bases and J by 8 bases, with 1 base of the junction left unmatched. The CDR3 coding sequence is TGTGCCAGCAGGGGGACAGGGGGCGAAGCTTTCTTT. Translated: CASRGTGGEAFF.

V gene TRBV28 combines with J gene TRBJ1-2, with a weak D call TRBD1 (6 bases). With 5 bases removed from V and 10 bases from J, the gap between germline ends came to 23 bases. CDR1 and CDR2 from the germline V gene are MDHEN and SYDVKM. This CDR3 region has 15 residues. The DNA of the CDR3 is TGTGCCAGCAGTCCCCGGGACCCATCCAGACAGGCCTACACCTTC. Translating gives CASSPRDPSRQAYTF.

The chain has TRBV2 and TRBJ2-3; weak D call: TRBD2 (6 bases). CDR3 length: 16 residues. CDR1 and CDR2 from the germline V gene are SNHLY and FYNNEI. V lost 7 bases to trimming and J lost 4 bases, with 21 bases between them. The chain's CDR3 is CASNTPRDWRSDTQYF. The CDR3 coding sequence is TGTGCCAGCAACACTCCCCGGGACTGGAGATCAGATACGCAGTATTTT.

The chain combines TRBV5-1 with TRBJ2-5, with 12 bases aligning to TRBD1. V lost 8 bases, J lost 5 bases, and 7 bases stayed unmatched. The length of the CDR3 is 14 residues. In germline, CDR1 is SGHRS, CDR2 YFSETQ. The CDR3 loop reads CASSRDRGRETQYF. Written as DNA, the CDR3 is TGCGCCAGTTCGCGGGACAGGGGGCGGGAGACCCAGTACTTC.

The gene calls are TRBV7-2 and TRBJ1-6; D unresolved. The V end was cut by 2 bases, the J end by 11 bases, with 13 bases between. The CDR3 is 14 residues long. The V gene's germline CDR1 is SGHTA and CDR2 FQGNSA. The CDR3, as DNA: TGTGCCAGCAGCTTATTTCTTGAGGATACACCCCTCCACTTT. Its protein product is CASSLFLEDTPLHF.

The chain couples TRBV18 to TRBJ2-4; maybe TRBD2 (6 bases). The CDR3 consists of 15 residues. Trimming left V 6 bases short and J 0 bases short, with 12 bases between. Per germline, CDR1 KGHSH and CDR2 LQKENI. This CDR3 reads CASSRAGLAKNIQYF. The CDR3 region has the DNA TGTGCCAGCTCCCGGGCGGGGCTAGCCAAAAACATTCAGTACTTC.

The chain is built from TRBV2 and TRBJ1-1; 8 bases align to TRBD1. The CDR3 sequence is 16 residues long. Germline CDR1 reads SNHLY; CDR2 reads FYNNEI. With V trimmed by 6 bases and J by 0 bases, 9 bases remained unmatched. CDR3 amino acids: CASRRDRPSMNTEAFF. CDR3 in DNA: TGTGCCAGCAGGAGGGACAGGCCATCAATGAACACTGAAGCTTTCTTT.

The V and J genes are TRBV6-1 and TRBJ2-7, with D possibly matching TRBD2 (6 bases). The germline gives CDR1 MNHNS, CDR2 SASEGT. The CDR3 loop spans 14 amino acids. Trimming took off 0 bases at V and 1 base at J, with 7 bases between the two ends. As DNA, the CDR3 is TGTGCCAGCAGTGAAGCGGGGACTTCCTACGAGCAGTACTTC. Translation gives CASSEAGTSYEQYF.

The chain uses TRBV11-2 and TRBJ1-5; D gene uncertain. The CDR3 consists of 14 residues. CDR1 is SGHAT, CDR2 FQNNGV, per germline. V lost 2 bases and J lost 2, with 7 bases in between. The DNA of the CDR3 is TGTGCCAGCAGCTTATCCTACGGCAATCAGCCCCAGCATTTT. The encoded protein is CASSLSYGNQPQHF.

This sequence joins TRBV7-2 and TRBJ1-2; D is unresolved. The CDR3 runs to 14 residues. Per germline, CDR1 SGHTA and CDR2 FQGNSA. The V end was cut by 3 bases, the J end by 9 bases, with 17 bases between. CDR3 bases: TGTGCCAGCAGCTTGGCCACGGGTTCATGGAGCTACACCTTC. This sequence encodes CASSLATGSWSYTF.

The chain recombines TRBV4-1 with TRBJ1-1; D remains unclear. The V and J ends lost 1 base and 2 bases respectively, with 11 bases between them. The CDR3 spans 15 residues. The germline V gene encodes CDR1 MGHRA and CDR2 YSYEKL. The CDR3 sequence: CASSQAHRLNTEAFF. The CDR3 DNA follows: TGCGCCAGCAGCCAAGCCCACAGACTAAACACTGAAGCTTTCTTT.

The chain is built from TRBV6-5 and TRBJ2-1, with D tentatively TRBD1 (6 bases). Germline lookup yields CDR1 MNHEY and CDR2 SVGAGI. Trimming took 8 bases from V and 4 from J, leaving 12 bases between them. The CDR3 runs 13 residues. This chain's CDR3 is CASVGGGYNEQFF. CDR3 nucleotides: TGTGCCAGCGTTGGGGGCGGGTACAATGAGCAGTTCTTC.

V usage is TRBV5-1 and J usage is TRBJ2-1; 11 bases map to TRBD2. V was pared by 0 bases and J by 9 bases, with 2 bases of the junction left unmatched. The CDR3 totals 14 residues. Germline V gene lookup returns CDR1 SGHRS and CDR2 YFSETQ. CDR3 DNA sequence: TGCGCCAGCAGCTTGGACCTAGCGGGGGGTGAGCAGTTCTTC. This gives the protein CASSLDLAGGEQFF.

The V and J genes are TRBV2 and TRBJ2-5; 7 bases match TRBD2. Germline V gene lookup returns CDR1 SNHLY and CDR2 FYNNEI. The CDR3 covers 14 residues. Losses at the gene ends were 3 bases for V and 5 bases for J; bases not matched to a gene: 6. CDR3 sequence (DNA): TGTGCCAGCAGTGAGGGACTACGGGGGGAGACCCAGTACTTC. This encodes CASSEGLRGETQYF.

V is TRBV28 and J is TRBJ1-5; TRBD1 matches at 7 bases. V was clipped by 7 bases and J by 4 bases; unmatched bases: 4. Germline CDR1 reads MDHEN; CDR2 reads SYDVKM. This CDR3 is 13 amino acids long. CDR3 loop: CASTDRVNQPQHF. DNA for the CDR3: TGTGCCAGCACCGACAGGGTAAATCAGCCCCAGCATTTT.

The J gene is TRBJ1-1, the V gene TRBV7-8; perhaps TRBD1 as D (6 bases). Deletions cut 4 bases from V and 8 bases from J, with 14 bases between. This CDR3 has 13 amino acids. The germline V gene encodes CDR1 SGHVS and CDR2 FQNEAQ. CDR3 nucleotides: TGTGCCAGCAGCTCCGGACAGCAAGTGGAAGCTTTCTTT. It encodes CASSSGQQVEAFF.

The chain couples TRBV2 to TRBJ1-1; 7 bases fit TRBD1. The V gene end was trimmed by 4 bases and the J gene end by 2 bases; junction bases not matched to a gene: 7. Germline-derived CDR1 and CDR2 are SNHLY and FYNNEI. The CDR3 has 15 residues. The CDR3 here is CASSGQGAHNTEAFF. The CDR3 nucleotides are TGTGCCAGCAGTGGACAGGGAGCCCATAACACTGAAGCTTTCTTT.

V usage is TRBV15 and J usage is TRBJ2-7; tentative D call: TRBD2 (6 bases). The CDR3 length is 17 residues. Per the germline V gene, CDR1 is LNHNV and CDR2 is YYDKDF (reference sequence). V was cut by 0 bases and J by 0 bases, with 15 bases left in between. DNA of the CDR3: TGTGCCACCAGCAGAGATGGGTCCGGGACTTACTCCTACGAGCAGTACTTC. It codes for CATSRDGSGTYSYEQYF.

The rearrangement joins TRBV30 to TRBJ1-6; 9 nucleotides line up with TRBD1. Germline CDR1 reads GTSNPN; CDR2 reads SVGIG (reference sequence). V shed 3 bases and J 7 bases; nucleotides not matched to a gene: 4. The CDR3 has 14 amino acids. The CDR3 nucleotides are TGTGCCTGGAGGGGGACAGGGAGGAATTCACCCCTCCACTTT. As protein: CAWRGTGRNSPLHF.

The chain carries TRBV18 and TRBJ2-2; 7 positions agree with TRBD1. This CDR3 is built from 15 residues. Germline loops: CDR1 KGHSH, CDR2 LQKENI. V shed 2 bases and J 4 bases; nucleotides not matched to a gene: 4. CDR3 sequence (DNA): TGTGCCAGCTCACCAGAGACAGGGCCCACCGGGGAGCTGTTTTTT. It is translated as CASSPETGPTGELFF. The complete variable domain, with remaining parts taken from reference TRBV18 and TRBJ2-2, reads NAGVMQNPRHLVRRRGQEARLRCSPMKGHSHVYWYRQLPEEGLKFMVYLQKENIIDESGMPKERFSAEFPKEGPSILRIQQVVRGDSAAYFCASSPETGPTGELFFGEGSRLTVL.

This clone was counted a few times. The chain couples TRBV10-1 to TRBJ2-2; 8 bases match TRBD1. CDR3 length equals 13 residues. V dropped 2 bases and J dropped 9; count of bases not matched to a gene: 2. Germline assignment: CDR1 WNHNN and CDR2 SYGVQD (reference sequence). CDR3 nucleotides: TGCGCCAGCAGTGAGCAGGGGGCGAGGGAGCTGTTTTTT. It codes for CASSEQGARELFF.

V gene TRBV14 combines with J gene TRBJ2-3, with D uncertain. This CDR3 has 13 residues. The V end lost 1 base, the J end lost 5 bases, and 7 bases lay between the germline ends. Germline assignment: CDR1 SGHDN and CDR2 FVKESK. The CDR3 nucleotides read TGTGCCAGCAGCCAAGCTACCCTAGATACGCAGTATTTT. This encodes CASSQATLDTQYF. The full variable domain, its missing parts supplied by reference TRBV14 and TRBJ2-3, is EAGVTQFPSHSVIEKGQTVTLRCDPISGHDNLYWYRRVMGKEIKFLLHFVKESKQDESGMPNNRFLAERTGGTYSTLKVQPAELEDSGVYFCASSQATLDTQYFGPGTRLTVL.

This rearrangement joins TRBV15 to TRBJ2-1, with 10 nucleotides matching TRBD2. The V gene's germline CDR1 is LNHNV and CDR2 YYDKDF (reference sequence). CDR3 length: 15 residues. V dropped 1 base and J dropped 5; count of bases not matched to a gene: 2. CDR3 in DNA: TGTGCCACCAGCAGAGGGACTAGCGGAGACAATGAGCAGTTCTTC. Translated, it gives CATSRGTSGDNEQFF. The full variable domain, completed using reference TRBV15 and TRBJ2-1, is DAMVIQNPRYQVTQFGKPVTLSCSQTLNHNVMYWYQQKSSQAPKLLFHYYDKDFNNEADTPDNFQSRRPNTSFCFLDIRSPGLGDTAMYLCATSRGTSGDNEQFFGPGTRLTVL.

The sample holds one count of this clone. The chain combines TRBV9 with TRBJ2-1; tentatively, D is TRBD1 (5 bases). The CDR3 contains 14 residues. V lost 0 bases to trimming and J lost 6 bases, with 10 bases between them. Germline V CDR1 and CDR2: SGDLS, YYNGEE. The CDR3 here is CASSVVGAGNEQFF. The CDR3 DNA sequence: TGTGCCAGCAGCGTAGTTGGGGCTGGCAATGAGCAGTTCTTC.

V and J are TRBV30 and TRBJ2-3; no definite D call. CDR1 and CDR2 from the germline V gene are GTSNPN and SVGIG (reference sequence). The CDR3 has 12 residues. Between the trimmed V and J ends, which lost 4 bases and 6 bases, there was a span of 11 bases. DNA for the CDR3: TGTGCCTGGACTTCGGGTGGGGATACGCAGTATTTT. Its protein is CAWTSGGDTQYF.

In its sample, this clone was seen a few times. The rearrangement joins TRBV5-4 to TRBJ2-7; 7 nucleotides match TRBD1. The trim removed 3 bases at V and 3 bases at J, leaving 3 bases unmatched. CDR1 SGHNT and CDR2 YYREEE come from the germline V gene (reference sequence). The CDR3 has 13 amino acids. The CDR3 nucleotides are TGTGCCAGCAGCTGGGACAGAGACTACGAGCAGTACTTC. Protein product: CASSWDRDYEQYF.

This clone appeared a single time. The chain joins TRBV27 to TRBJ1-2; 7 bases agree with TRBD1. Germline V gene data show CDR1 as MNHEY and CDR2 as SMNVEV (reference sequence). This CDR3 region has 15 residues. With 5 bases clipped from V and 5 bases from J, the junction kept 11 bases outside the gene matches. DNA for the CDR3: TGTGCCAGCAGTCTCACATGGACAGGAAATTATGGCTACACCTTC. Translated: CASSLTWTGNYGYTF.

This chain joins TRBV4-1 and TRBJ2-7; weak D call: TRBD1 (6 bases). V was clipped by 0 bases and J by 7 bases, with 13 bases between them. This CDR3 spans 14 amino acids. CDR1 and CDR2 from the germline V gene are MGHRA and YSYEKL. CDR3 sequence: CASSQDEGVGEQYF. The CDR3 bases are TGCGCCAGCAGCCAAGATGAGGGGGTGGGGGAGCAGTACTTC.